A selection of T cell receptor beta chains follows, all from one sample in a study of T cell responses to AZD1222 COVID-19 vaccine. Sequencing was performed with immunoSEQ multiplex PCR; in TCRdb, only in-frame clones are kept and a portion is missing. The data contain 95,000 to 130,000 clones, 93% of them singletons. Sequencing was performed on peripheral blood, taken on day 0 of AZD1222 vaccination. All receptors derive from an adult in good health. CDR3s include the opening cysteine and the closing phenylalanine or tryptophan. A D gene is named only where the DNA matches it firmly. Clone size is stated in some rows and not others, as once, few, many or a class when expanded.

abundance	d_gene	v_gene	j_gene	CDR3aa	CDR3nt
NA	NA	TRBV5-5	TRBJ1-5	CASSWGDGSNQPQHF	TGTGCCAGCAGCTGGGGGGACGGGAGCAATCAGCCCCAGCATTTT
NA	TRBD1	TRBV19	TRBJ1-5	CASSMGQGHQPQHF	TGTGCCAGTAGTATGGGACAGGGACATCAGCCCCAGCATTTT
NA	TRBD1	TRBV7-6	TRBJ2-7	CASSFLERQGRNEQYF	TGTGCCAGCAGCTTCTTAGAAAGACAGGGCCGGAACGAGCAGTACTTC
NA	TRBD1	TRBV6-6	TRBJ1-4	CASRSGTGGGKLFF	TGTGCCAGCAGATCCGGGACAGGGGGTGGAAAACTGTTTTTT
NA	NA	TRBV6-5	TRBJ1-5	CASSNRAGQPQHF	TGTGCCAGCAGTAACAGGGCGGGTCAGCCCCAGCATTTT
NA	NA	TRBV6-5	TRBJ1-4	CASSYGTTNEKLFF	TGTGCCAGCAGTTACGGGACAACTAATGAAAAACTGTTTTTT
NA	NA	TRBV9	TRBJ1-1	CASSVQEGRTEAFF	TGTGCCAGCAGCGTACAGGAGGGGAGGACTGAAGCTTTCTTT
NA	NA	TRBV12-5	TRBJ2-1	CASGLVPLGRGLLYNEQFF	TGTGCTAGTGGTTTGGTACCCCTGGGGCGGGGCCTCCTCTACAATGAGCAGTTCTTC
NA	TRBD2	TRBV4-2	TRBJ2-7	CASRYRLAGAVYEQYF	TGTGCCAGCAGATACAGACTAGCGGGAGCCGTCTACGAGCAGTACTTC
NA	NA	TRBV10-2	TRBJ1-5	CASSESGALSISDF	TGCGCCAGCAGTGAGTCGGGGGCACTTAGTATCTCGGATTTT
NA	TRBD1	TRBV5-6	TRBJ1-5	CASSTGTGYSNQPQHF	TGTGCCAGCAGCACCGGGACAGGTTATAGCAATCAGCCCCAGCATTTT
NA	TRBD1	TRBV18	TRBJ1-2	CASSPPGDSETSNYGYTF	TGTGCCAGCTCACCACCGGGGGACAGTGAGACGTCTAACTATGGCTACACCTTC
NA	TRBD2	TRBV5-8	TRBJ2-5	CASSLGNSLAGGTQYF	TGTGCCAGCAGCTTAGGCAACTCACTAGCGGGAGGGACCCAGTACTTC
NA	TRBD1	TRBV6-5	TRBJ2-7	CASRSPGQGAYEQYF	TGTGCCAGCAGATCCCCCGGACAGGGGGCCTACGAGCAGTACTTC
NA	TRBD2	TRBV11-3	TRBJ2-3	CASSPGPLAGGDTQYF	TGTGCCAGCAGCCCGGGGCCACTAGCGGGAGGAGATACGCAGTATTTT
NA	TRBD2	TRBV7-8	TRBJ2-1	CASSASRTSGRNEQFF	TGTGCCAGCAGCGCATCGCGTACTAGCGGGAGAAATGAGCAGTTCTTC
few	NA	TRBV5-4	TRBJ1-5	CASSFLGGDQPQHF	TGTGCCAGCAGTTTTCTCGGGGGAGATCAGCCCCAGCATTTT
once	NA	TRBV7-2	TRBJ2-1	CASSLGELVEQFF	TGTGCCAGCAGCTTAGGTGAGCTCGTTGAGCAGTTCTTC
NA	TRBD2	TRBV29-1	TRBJ2-3	CSVREGTLDTQYF	TGCAGCGTTCGGGAGGGGACTTTAGATACGCAGTATTTT
NA	NA	TRBV7-6	TRBJ1-5	CASSLASGPLGNQPQHF	TGTGCCAGCAGCTTAGCGTCGGGTCCCCTTGGGAATCAGCCCCAGCATTTT
NA	TRBD1	TRBV5-1	TRBJ2-2	CASLLSGGLDTGELFF	TGCGCCAGCTTACTCTCAGGGGGCCTGGACACCGGGGAGCTGTTTTTT
NA	NA	TRBV7-2	TRBJ1-1	CASSWDGAEAFF	TGTGCCAGCAGCTGGGATGGTGCTGAAGCTTTCTTT
NA	NA	TRBV13	TRBJ1-6	CASSLEAGASSPLHF	TGTGCCAGCAGCTTAGAGGCAGGGGCGAGCTCACCCCTCCACTTT
NA	NA	TRBV5-1	TRBJ2-5	CASSRREGRQETQYF	TGCGCCAGCAGCCGCCGTGAAGGGAGACAAGAGACCCAGTACTTC
NA	NA	TRBV13	TRBJ2-7	CASSLAGQSPRDEQYF	TGTGCCAGCAGCTTAGCCGGGCAATCCCCCAGGGACGAGCAGTACTTC
NA	TRBD1	TRBV18	TRBJ1-2	CASSRPGTGYGYTF	TGTGCCAGCTCCCGGCCCGGGACAGGGTATGGCTACACCTTC
NA	NA	TRBV10-1	TRBJ1-1	CASSEKGLAEAFF	TGCGCCAGCAGTGAGAAAGGGTTGGCGGAAGCTTTCTTT
NA	NA	TRBV29-1	TRBJ2-4	CSAPGPTNIQYF	TGCAGCGCTCCGGGACCGACAAACATTCAGTACTTC
NA	NA	TRBV7-3	TRBJ2-1	CASSSSGPRSYNEQFF	TGTGCCAGCAGCTCCTCGGGACCCCGATCCTACAATGAGCAGTTCTTC
NA	NA	TRBV30	TRBJ2-7	CAWSVKNRGYGYEQYF	TGTGCCTGGAGTGTAAAGAATCGTGGGTACGGCTACGAGCAGTACTTC
NA	TRBD2	TRBV5-1	TRBJ2-1	CASSQGTSGNNEQFF	TGCGCCAGCAGCCAAGGGACTAGCGGGAACAATGAGCAGTTCTTC
NA	NA	TRBV9	TRBJ2-1	CASSGGNEQFF	TGTGCCAGCAGCGGAGGAAATGAGCAGTTCTTC
NA	TRBD1	TRBV28	TRBJ1-6	CASSGTGDRFYSPLHF	TGTGCCAGCAGTGGTACAGGGGACCGCTTCTATTCACCCCTCCACTTT
once	NA	TRBV9	TRBJ2-7	CASSVGNLDVMYF	TGTGCCAGCAGCGTAGGGAATCTTGACGTCATGTACTTC
NA	TRBD2	TRBV20-1	TRBJ2-3	CSASRLAGRTDTQYF	TGCAGTGCTAGTCGGCTAGCGGGTCGCACAGATACGCAGTATTTT
NA	TRBD2	TRBV29-1	TRBJ2-1	CSVENRLARYEQFF	TGCAGCGTTGAGAATAGACTAGCACGGTATGAGCAGTTCTTC
NA	NA	TRBV29-1	TRBJ2-2	CSVESQDKNTGELFF	TGCAGCGTTGAAAGTCAGGATAAGAACACCGGGGAGCTGTTTTTT
NA	NA	TRBV12-3/TRBV12-4	TRBJ2-7	CASSLLASGEQYF	TGTGCCAGCAGTTTACTAGCGTCGGGCGAGCAGTACTTC
NA	NA	TRBV11-3	TRBJ1-1	CASQPGIGSNTEAFF	TGTGCCAGCCAACCAGGGATAGGGTCGAACACTGAAGCTTTCTTT
NA	NA	TRBV4-1	TRBJ2-2	CASSSTANTGELFF	TGCGCCAGCAGCTCGACAGCGAACACCGGGGAGCTGTTTTTT
NA	NA	TRBV5-4	TRBJ2-7	CASSLHQGNEQYF	TGTGCCAGCAGCTTACACCAGGGAAACGAGCAGTACTTC
NA	TRBD2	TRBV2	TRBJ2-7	CASSPLAGGPEAYEQYF	TGTGCCAGCAGCCCTCTAGCGGGAGGGCCTGAGGCCTACGAGCAGTACTTC
once	NA	TRBV9	TRBJ2-5	CASSVAETQYF	TGTGCCAGCAGCGTAGCGGAGACCCAGTACTTC
NA	NA	TRBV2	TRBJ1-4	CATGPHLANEKLFF	TGTGCCACGGGACCCCATTTGGCTAATGAAAAACTGTTTTTT
NA	NA	TRBV11-1	TRBJ1-1	CASSLPGEVTEAFF	TGTGCCAGCAGCTTGCCAGGGGAGGTTACTGAAGCTTTCTTT
NA	NA	TRBV6-1	TRBJ2-1	CASSEWGWDEQFF	TGTGCCAGCAGTGAATGGGGGTGGGATGAGCAGTTCTTC
NA	NA	TRBV20-1	TRBJ2-3	CSALLDTQYF	TGCAGTGCCCTACTTGACACGCAGTATTTT
NA	NA	TRBV19	TRBJ1-1	CASSIGNYQDTEAFF	TGTGCCAGTAGTATCGGAAACTATCAGGACACTGAAGCTTTCTTT